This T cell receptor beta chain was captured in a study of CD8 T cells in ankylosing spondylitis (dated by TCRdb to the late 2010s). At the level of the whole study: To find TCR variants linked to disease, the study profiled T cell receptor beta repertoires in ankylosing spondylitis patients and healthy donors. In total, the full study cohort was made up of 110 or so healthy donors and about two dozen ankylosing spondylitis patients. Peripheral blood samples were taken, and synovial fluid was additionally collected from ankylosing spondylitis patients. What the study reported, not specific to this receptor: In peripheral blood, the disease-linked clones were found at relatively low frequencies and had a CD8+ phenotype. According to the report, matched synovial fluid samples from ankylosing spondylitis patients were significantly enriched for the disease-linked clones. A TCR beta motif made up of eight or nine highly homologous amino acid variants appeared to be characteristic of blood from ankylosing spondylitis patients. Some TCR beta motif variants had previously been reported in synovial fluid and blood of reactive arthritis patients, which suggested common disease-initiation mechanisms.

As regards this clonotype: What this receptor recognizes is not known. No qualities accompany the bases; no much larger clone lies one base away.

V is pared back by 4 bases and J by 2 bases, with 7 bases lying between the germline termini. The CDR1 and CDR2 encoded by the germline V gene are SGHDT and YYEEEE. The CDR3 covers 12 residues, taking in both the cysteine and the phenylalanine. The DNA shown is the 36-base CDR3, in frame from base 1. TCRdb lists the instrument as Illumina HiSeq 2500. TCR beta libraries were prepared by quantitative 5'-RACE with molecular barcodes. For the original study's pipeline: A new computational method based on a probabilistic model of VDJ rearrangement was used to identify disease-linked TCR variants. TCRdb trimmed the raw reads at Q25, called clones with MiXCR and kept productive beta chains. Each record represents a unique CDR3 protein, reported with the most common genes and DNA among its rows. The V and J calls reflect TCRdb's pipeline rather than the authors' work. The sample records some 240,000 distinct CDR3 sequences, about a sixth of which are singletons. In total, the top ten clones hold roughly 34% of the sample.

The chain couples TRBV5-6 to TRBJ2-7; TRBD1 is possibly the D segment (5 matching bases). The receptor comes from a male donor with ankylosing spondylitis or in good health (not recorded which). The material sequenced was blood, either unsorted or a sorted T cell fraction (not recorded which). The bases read TGTGCCAGCAGCCAAGGGGCCTACGAGCAGTACTTC. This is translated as CASSQGAYEQYF.